Below, 24 T cell receptor beta chains from the same sample are listed, as sequenced in a study of T cells after posttransplantation cyclophosphamide. Control samples came 1 year after myeloablative marrow transplants with methotrexate plus calcineurin inhibitor. Clones were sequenced by immunoSEQ multiplex PCR, and TCRdb holds only the in-frame ones, with some missing. The data hold over 15,000 clones, with less than 85% observed a single time. The sample here was PBMCs, taken after allogeneic stem cell transplant with calcineurin inhibitor and methotrexate. The receptors were gathered from a female patient aged 18-30 years who received an allogeneic stem cell transplant from an unrelated donor, was CMV-positive, and had acute and chronic GVHD. Some T cells may possibly be graft donor cells.

V usage is TRBV2 and J usage is TRBJ2-1; TRBD1 matches at 7 bases. The J segment lost 2 bases and the V segment lost 3 bases, leaving 10 bases of the junction unmatched. This CDR3 is 17 amino acids long. Germline-derived CDR1 and CDR2 are SNHLY and FYNNEI. The CDR3 sequence: CASSEQYGTAAYNEQFF. In nucleotides, the CDR3 is TGTGCCAGCAGTGAGCAGTACGGGACAGCTGCCTACAATGAGCAGTTCTTC.

This clone occurred a few times. The gene calls are TRBV19 and TRBJ1-2, with TRBD1 matching 12 bases. CDR3 size: 15 residues. J was trimmed by 3 bases and V by 5 bases; bases with no gene match: 4. Per the germline V gene, CDR1 is LNHDA and CDR2 is SQIVND (reference sequence). Written as DNA, the CDR3 is TGTGCCAGTAGTCCCGGGACAGGGGGCGACTATGGCTACACCTTC. Translation gives CASSPGTGGDYGYTF.

The chain has TRBV2 and TRBJ2-3, with D possibly being TRBD2 (5 bases). This CDR3 region has 14 residues. Germline loops: CDR1 SNHLY, CDR2 FYNNEI. V lost 7 bases to trimming and J lost 4 bases, with 15 bases between them. CDR3 sequence (DNA): TGTGCCAGCATTGGCGGGCGTGCCCCAGATACGCAGTATTTT. Translation gives CASIGGRAPDTQYF.

The chain links TRBV7-6 to TRBJ2-7, with TRBD2 matching over 13 bases. CDR3 length: 15 residues. CDR1 is SGHVS and CDR2 is FNYEAQ in the germline V gene. Losses at the gene ends were 5 bases for V and 2 bases for J; bases not matched to a gene: 3. CDR3 in amino acids: CASSPGLAGAYEQYF. The CDR3 region has the DNA TGTGCCAGCAGCCCCGGACTAGCGGGAGCCTACGAGCAGTACTTC.

This chain's CDR3 is CASSEQQGDGSYEQYF. In DNA, the CDR3 is TGTGCCAGCTCAGAGCAACAGGGGGACGGGTCCTACGAGCAGTACTTC. The V and J genes are TRBV18 and TRBJ2-7; 8 bases map to TRBD1. J was trimmed by 1 base and V by 5 bases; bases with no gene match: 10. The germline V gene has CDR1 KGHSH and CDR2 LQKENI. CDR3 length: 16 residues.

This rearrangement joins TRBV11-2 to TRBJ1-5; no reliable D call. Deletions cut 5 bases from V and 5 bases from J, with 25 bases between. Germline V gene lookup returns CDR1 SGHAT and CDR2 FQNNGV. This CDR3 spans 18 amino acids. The CDR3 sequence: CASSPPFREFLGDQPQHF. CDR3 DNA: TGTGCCAGCAGCCCACCCTTTAGAGAATTCCTGGGAGATCAGCCCCAGCATTTT.

V usage is TRBV2 and J usage is TRBJ1-5; the D is unclear. Germline V gives CDR1 SNHLY, CDR2 FYNNEI. V gave up 6 bases and J gave up 6 bases, with 18 bases separating them. This CDR3 comprises 15 residues. In DNA form, the CDR3 reads TGTGCCAGCAGGGCCGTCGGGGTGGCAAGTCAGCCCCAGCATTTT. This sequence encodes CASRAVGVASQPQHF. Based on the CDR3 plus reference TRBV2 and TRBJ1-5, the full variable domain is EPEVTQTPSHQVTQMGQEVILRCVPISNHLYFYWYRQILGQKVEFLVSFYNNEISEKSEIFDDQFSVERPDGSNFTLKIRSTKLEDSAMYFCASRAVGVASQPQHFGDGTRLSIL.

CDR3: CASSPGQYSNQPQHF. The CDR3, as DNA: TGTGCCAGCAGTCCCGGACAGTATAGCAATCAGCCCCAGCATTTT. The genes are TRBV6-6 and TRBJ1-5; the D gene is possibly TRBD1 (6 bases). Trimming took 5 bases from V and 0 from J, leaving 11 bases between them. Germline values: CDR1 MNHNY, CDR2 SVGAGI (reference sequence). The CDR3 length is 15 residues.

Only one count was recorded for this clone. V usage is TRBV5-4 and J usage is TRBJ2-3, with no clear D. There are 13 residues in the CDR3. Germline-derived CDR1 and CDR2 are SGHNT and YYREEE (reference sequence). V lost 2 bases to trimming and J lost 4 bases, with 8 bases between them. The CDR3 DNA sequence: TGTGCCAGCAGCTTTCCTCTAGCAGATACGCAGTATTTT. Encoded protein: CASSFPLADTQYF.

This chain joins TRBV1 and TRBJ1-5; the D call of TRBD1 is as the table states it, not checked on the DNA. TRBV1 is labeled a pseudogene. This CDR3 is 14 amino acids long. DNA for the CDR3: TGCACCAGCAGCCAGAGCAGGGAACCTCAGCCCCAGCATTTT. Translating it yields CTSSQSREPQPQHF.

The chain has TRBV28 and TRBJ1-4; 9 bases are a match to TRBD1. CDR1 is MDHEN, CDR2 SYDVKM, per germline. CDR3 length: 16 amino acids. J was trimmed by 7 bases and V by 5 bases; bases with no gene match: 11. The CDR3 is CASSTGTGGRGEKLFF. CDR3 nucleotide sequence: TGTGCCAGCAGTACTGGAACAGGGGGCAGGGGTGAAAAACTGTTTTTT.

J is TRBJ2-2 and V is TRBV4-2; D is unresolved. CDR1 and CDR2 from the germline V gene are LGHNA and YNFKEQ. The V gene lost 0 bases and the J gene lost 5 bases, with 7 bases spanning the gap. The CDR3 has 14 amino acids. The DNA of the CDR3 is TGTGCCAGCAGCCAAGAATCCGTAACCGGGGAGCTGTTTTTT. It specifies CASSQESVTGELFF.

The chain joins TRBV6-6 to TRBJ2-7; a weak D match, TRBD1 (7 bases). Trimming took off 8 bases at V and 4 bases at J, with 18 bases between the two ends. Germline CDR1 reads MNHNY; CDR2 reads SVGAGI (reference sequence). This CDR3 comprises 14 residues. CDR3 residues: CASGPTGRIYEQYF. CDR3 in DNA: TGTGCCAGCGGGCCGACAGGGAGGATATACGAGCAGTACTTC.

This clone has just one count. CDR3 sequence reads: CATSSGRFNYGYTF. CDR3 in DNA: TGTGCCACCTCAAGCGGACGGTTTAACTATGGCTACACCTTC. This rearrangement joins TRBV19 to TRBJ1-2; D gene unclear. The CDR3 is 14 residues long. Trimming took 10 bases from V and 1 from J, leaving 16 bases between them. Germline V lookup: CDR1 LNHDA, CDR2 SQIVND (reference sequence).

The rearrangement uses TRBV29-1 and TRBJ2-5; TRBD1 agrees at 10 bases. V gave up 4 bases and J gave up 4 bases; unmatched junction bases: 6. The length of the CDR3 is 14 residues. Germline values: CDR1 SQVTM, CDR2 ANQGSEA. The CDR3 loop reads CSVGQGAMSETQYF. CDR3 nucleotide sequence: TGCAGCGTTGGACAGGGGGCAATGTCAGAGACCCAGTACTTC.

This chain links TRBV5-4 with TRBJ2-1; 16 nucleotides agree with TRBD2. Per germline, CDR1 SGHNT and CDR2 YYREEE (reference sequence). V lost 3 bases, J lost 8 bases, and 2 bases stayed unmatched. The CDR3 extends over 15 amino acids. CDR3 nucleotides: TGTGCCAGCAGCTCCGGGACTAGCGGGAGGGATGAGCAGTTCTTC. Translated, it gives CASSSGTSGRDEQFF.

The genes are TRBV5-1 and TRBJ2-1; TRBD2 matches at 12 bases. CDR1 is SGHRS and CDR2 is YFSETQ in the germline V gene. The J segment lost 4 bases and the V segment lost 7 bases, leaving 0 bases of the junction unmatched. The length of the CDR3 is 13 residues. The CDR3 bases are TGCGCCAGCGGACTAGCGGGGTACAATGAGCAGTTCTTC. Encoded protein: CASGLAGYNEQFF.

The chain links TRBV5-5 to TRBJ2-1, with D unclear. V lost 0 bases and J 0 bases, leaving 7 bases between the germline ends. The CDR3 runs 15 residues. Germline V gene lookup returns CDR1 SGHKS and CDR2 YYEKEE (reference sequence). CDR3: CASSLVRNSYNEQFF. The CDR3 bases are TGTGCCAGCAGCTTGGTGCGTAACTCCTACAATGAGCAGTTCTTC.

The J gene is TRBJ2-1, the V gene TRBV5-1, with D possibly being TRBD1 (5 bases). Germline V gene sequence: CDR1 SGHRS, CDR2 YFSETQ. The CDR3 has 12 amino acids. Trimming shortened V by 0 bases and J by 10 bases, and 8 bases separated the two germline ends. This CDR3 reads CASSLGGNEQFF. DNA for the CDR3: TGCGCCAGCAGCTTGGGGGGCAACGAGCAGTTCTTC.

There are a few counts of this clone. The CDR3 reads CASSPKSQGAGANVLTF. The CDR3 nucleotides are TGTGCCAGCAGCCCAAAATCTCAGGGGGCGGGGGCCAACGTCCTGACTTTC. The V and J genes are TRBV7-9 and TRBJ2-6; TRBD1 matches 8 bases. Losses at the gene ends were 5 bases for V and 4 bases for J; bases not matched to a gene: 10. CDR3 length: 17 amino acids. CDR1 and CDR2 (germline): SEHNR, FQNEAQ (reference sequence).

This chain links TRBV19 with TRBJ2-7; TRBD1 aligns across 11 bases. CDR3 length: 14 residues. The ends lost 5 bases at V and 4 bases at J; junction bases unmatched: 4. Germline CDR1 and CDR2: LNHDA and SQIVND (reference sequence). CDR3 loop: CASSLGTGGYEQYF. CDR3 DNA sequence: TGTGCCAGTAGTTTGGGGACAGGGGGATACGAGCAGTACTTC.

This clone was detected only once. This chain uses TRBV21-1 with TRBJ1-1; TRBD1, the table's D call, lacks a check against the DNA. TRBV21-1 is described as a pseudogene. This CDR3 has 17 amino acids. The CDR3 sequence is CASPQSGQGGDDTEAFF. In nucleotides, the CDR3 is TGTGCCAGCCCCCAGTCCGGACAGGGTGGCGACGACACTGAAGCTTTCTTT.

This clone was seen only once. This sequence joins TRBV7-6 and TRBJ2-1, with 10 bases identical to TRBD2. The CDR3 totals 18 residues. The V and J ends lost 1 base and 5 bases, in that order; junction bases with no gene match: 11. The germline V gene has CDR1 SGHVS and CDR2 FNYEAQ. The CDR3 reads CASSLVPSGSRRDNEQFF. The CDR3 bases are TGTGCCAGCAGCTTAGTACCTAGCGGGAGTCGCCGGGACAATGAGCAGTTCTTC.

V usage is TRBV11-2 and J usage is TRBJ2-7; the D gene is possibly TRBD1 (5 bases). The CDR3 is made up of 15 amino acids. The germline V gene encodes CDR1 SGHAT and CDR2 FQNNGV. The germline V and J ends were trimmed by 1 base and 3 bases, with 13 bases remaining between them. CDR3 nucleotides: TGTGCCAGCAGCTTAGCTCTGGGGCAGCACTACGAGCAGTACTTC. Protein sequence: CASSLALGQHYEQYF.